The T cell receptor (beta chain) described here comes from a study of technical replicates of blood from several donors. Produced via immunoSEQ multiplex PCR; TCRdb's table is partial and in-frame only. The repertoire holds more than 75,000 clones, about 90% seen once, with roughly 0.25% in the top ten. The V end lost 2 bases, the J end lost 8 bases, and 16 bases lay between the germline ends. The CDR3 totals 15 residues. Germline values: CDR1 MNHNY, CDR2 SVGAGI (reference sequence). The chain couples TRBV6-6 to TRBJ2-1, with unresolved D. The sequence came from a human donor in good health. The sequencing sample was made of T cells isolated from PBMCs. CDR3 residues: CASSYEAGFSDEQFF. The CDR3 coding sequence is TGTGCCAGCAGTTACGAAGCCGGATTCAGCGATGAGCAGTTCTTC.